Listed here is a single T cell receptor (beta chain). Its cognate antigen is unknown. One junction end does not reproduce the germline sequence, and a read error may be involved. The sequenced patients had an expansion of CD8+CD57+ cells seen by flow cytometry. Each of the patients presented with severe acquired aplastic anemia. The sample comes from a study of CD8+CD57+ T cells in acquired aplastic anemia. As for the study in general: Sorted CD4+ and CD8+ cells yielded DNA averaging about 3.2 ug. Study-level points and caveats: Patients and controls turned out to have some 30 CD8+ CDR3 sequences in common.

This CDR3 is built from 14 residues. Germline assignment: CDR1 SGDLS and CDR2 YYNGEE. Genomic DNA served as template for TCR beta VDJ and CDR3 profiling. TCRdb processed the reads anew with MiXCR; each CDR3 protein has one entry. The top ten hold 35% to 50% of the sample, which has approximately 250,000 distinct CDR3 sequences, less than 85% seen once. Sequencing was carried out using sorted CD4+, CD8+, or CD8+CD57+ T cells (not recorded which) from PBMCs. The receptor's source is a human donor with aplastic anemia. The gene calls are TRBV9 and TRBJ2-5; D is possibly TRBD1 (6 bases). The CDR3 DNA reads TGTGCCAGCGGCGGAGCAGGGGACGAGGCTTTCCATGACTTC. This translates into CASGGAGDEAFHDF.